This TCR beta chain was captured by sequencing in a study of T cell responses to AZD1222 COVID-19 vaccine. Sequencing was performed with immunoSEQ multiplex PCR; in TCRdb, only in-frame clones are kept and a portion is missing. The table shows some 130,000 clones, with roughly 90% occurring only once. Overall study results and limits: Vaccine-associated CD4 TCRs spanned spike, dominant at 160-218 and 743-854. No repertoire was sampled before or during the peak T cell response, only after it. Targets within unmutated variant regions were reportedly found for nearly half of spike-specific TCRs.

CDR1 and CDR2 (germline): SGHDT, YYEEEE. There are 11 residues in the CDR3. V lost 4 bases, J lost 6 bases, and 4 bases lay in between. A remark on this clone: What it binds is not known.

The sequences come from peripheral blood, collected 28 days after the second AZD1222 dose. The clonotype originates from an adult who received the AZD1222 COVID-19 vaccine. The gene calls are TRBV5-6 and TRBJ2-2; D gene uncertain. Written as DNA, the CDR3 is TGTGCCAGCAGCGCGGCCGGGGAGCTGTTTTTT. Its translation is CASSAAGELFF.